This T cell receptor (beta chain) stems from a study of T cells in Graves' hyperthyroidism and ophthalmopathy. Amplified TCR beta CDR3 regions came from RNA transcripts. Primed by the HTBI set, a first-round RT-PCR was run on the TCR CDR3. TCRdb recomputed calls from the multiplex PCR reads with MiXCR, one row per CDR3 protein. The data show about 600,000 distinct CDR3 sequences, approximately 15% seen once. This clonotype was detected only a few times. As yet, its antigen is unknown. Notes on the study in general: Researchers found most expanded thyroid clonotypes above 0.001 in blood as well. Before onset, ophthalmopathy was predicted by the model a median around 6 months earlier.

The germline V gene encodes CDR1 MNHEY and CDR2 SVGEGT. V shed 5 bases and J shed 4 bases, with 12 bases lying between them. The CDR3 is made up of 14 amino acids. Patients showing uncontrolled infection, other autoimmune disease, pregnancy or lactation were ineligible. V usage is TRBV6-2 or TRBV6-3 and J usage is TRBJ1-5; weak D call: TRBD1 (5 bases). The sequencing input was blood. The origin of this receptor is a woman in her thirties or forties with Graves' ophthalmopathy. CDR3 nucleotides: TGTGCCAGCAGTGCAAGACAGACAAATCAGCCCCAGCATTTT. As protein: CASSARQTNQPQHF.